The 7 T cell receptor beta chains below all came from one sample that was sequenced in a study of beta chain features in type 1 diabetes. Study results and caveats: Patients with Type 1 diabetes showed moderately but significantly shorter TCRB CDR3s in all four CD4+ subsets.

No antigen has been assigned to these receptors. The sequenced template was cDNA made from the entire isolated RNA. Profiled with immunoSEQ multiplex PCR; TCRdb holds only in-frame clones, not every one. This table has roughly 300,000 clones, around 8.5% appearing once. Sequencing input: central memory CD4+ T cells from blood. The receptors derive from a man between 25 and 39 years old with type 1 diabetes.

In its sample, this clone was seen a few times. The genes are TRBV4-3 and TRBJ2-7; D possibly corresponds to TRBD2 (6 bases). The CDR3 extends over 13 amino acids. In germline, CDR1 is LGHNA, CDR2 YSLEER. V lost 8 bases and J lost 0, with 11 bases in between. The CDR3 loop is CASSRDSSYEQYF. CDR3 in DNA: TGCGCCAGCTCACGGGACTCCTCCTACGAGCAGTACTTC.

This clone was observed at least ten times. The chain has TRBV2 and TRBJ2-3, with D uncertain. Trimming shortened V by 5 bases and J by 6 bases, and 9 bases separated the two germline ends. Germline V gives CDR1 SNHLY, CDR2 FYNNEI. CDR3 length: 12 residues. For the CDR3, the DNA is TGTGCCAGCAGTTCCAGCATGGATACGCAGTATTTT. Translating gives CASSSSMDTQYF.

This clone was seen a handful of times. The chain recombines TRBV5-6 with TRBJ2-1; D could derive from TRBD1 or TRBD2 (6 bases each). The CDR3 sequence is 16 residues long. V gave up 1 base and J gave up 6 bases, with 17 bases separating them. Germline lookup yields CDR1 SGHDT and CDR2 YYEEEE. The DNA of the CDR3 is TGTGCCAGCAGCTTGAGGCGACAGGCGGGATTCAATGAGCAGTTCTTC. It translates to CASSLRRQAGFNEQFF.

J is TRBJ2-7 and V is TRBV9, with no clear D. Trimming cost V 4 bases and J 2 bases, with 16 bases left between them. CDR3 length: 15 residues. Germline-derived CDR1 and CDR2 are SGDLS and YYNGEE. The CDR3 DNA follows: TGTGCCAGCAGCCGCTCTATGGGTTCAACCTACGAGCAGTACTTC. Protein product: CASSRSMGSTYEQYF.

This clone has ten or more counts. Other DNA variants within this sample encode the same CDR3. V and J are TRBV9 and TRBJ2-6; D remains unclear. Looked up from germline, CDR1 is SGDLS and CDR2 is YYNGEE. V was cut by 1 base and J by 0 bases, with 5 bases left in between. This CDR3 contains 15 residues. The CDR3 bases are TGTGCCAGCAGCGTAAAGGGCTCTGGGGCCAACGTCCTGACTTTC. Translation: CASSVKGSGANVLTF. Full variable domain (remainder filled in from reference TRBV9 and TRBJ2-6): DSGVTQTPKHLITATGQRVTLRCSPRSGDLSVYWYQQSLDQGLQFLIQYYNGEERAKGNILERFSAQQFPDLHSELNLSSLELGDSALYFCASSVKGSGANVLTFGAGSRLTVL.

V and J are TRBV6-1 and TRBJ2-3; D possibly corresponds to TRBD2 (6 bases). The germline V gene encodes CDR1 MNHNS and CDR2 SASEGT. The CDR3 is 15 residues long. The V and J ends lost 7 bases and 2 bases respectively, with 16 bases between them. CDR3 sequence reads: CASISGLANTDTQYF. CDR3 coding DNA: TGTGCCAGCATAAGCGGGTTAGCCAACACAGATACGCAGTATTTT.

In this sample, this clone turned up many times. V is TRBV6-1 and J is TRBJ2-3, with 8 bases that match TRBD1. The CDR3 loop spans 15 amino acids. Unmatched junction bases numbered 7, after V lost 7 bases and J lost 1 base. Germline V CDR1 and CDR2: MNHNS, SASEGT. The CDR3 DNA reads TGTGCCAGCACGGCGCAGGGGGCCGGCACAGATACGCAGTATTTT. Residues: CASTAQGAGTDTQYF.